The 30 T cell receptor beta chains below were found in one sample sequenced in a study of blood T cells in healthy people across ages. The second PCR ran about 6 to 12 cycles with a sample-barcoded 5' primer and J-beta primers. MiXCR, applied by TCRdb to the 5' RACE reads, yields one record per CDR3 protein. The sample has 1.5 million to 1.9 million distinct CDR3 sequences; about 45% are singletons. Sequenced input: blood. Receptors originate from a woman aged 18-29 years in good health.

The V call is TRBV3-1, the J call TRBJ1-1; 8 bases match TRBD1. CDR1 and CDR2 from the germline V gene are LGHDT and YNNKEL (reference sequence). The CDR3 is 16 amino acids. With 0 bases clipped from V and 6 bases from J, the junction kept 9 bases outside the gene matches. Here the CDR3 reads CASSQDYQGAQAEAFF. The CDR3 DNA reads TGTGCCAGCAGCCAAGATTATCAGGGGGCGCAAGCTGAAGCTTTCTTT.

This sequence joins TRBV11-2 and TRBJ2-5, with TRBD1 matching 7 bases. The CDR3 is made up of 14 amino acids. Germline V gene data show CDR1 as SGHAT and CDR2 as FQNNGV. V shed 1 base, J shed 8 bases, and the junction held 7 bases outside the gene matches. The CDR3: CASSLGGRGFTQYF. CDR3 nucleotides: TGTGCCAGCAGCTTAGGGGGCAGGGGGTTCACCCAGTACTTC.

This clonotype was observed a single time. The CDR3 reads CAISEFSSGGQETQYF. DNA for the CDR3: TGTGCCATCAGTGAGTTCAGTAGCGGGGGGCAAGAGACCCAGTACTTC. The chain is built from TRBV10-3 and TRBJ2-5, with 10 bases fitting TRBD2. With V trimmed by 1 base and J by 2 bases, 4 bases remained unmatched. There are 16 residues in the CDR3. Germline CDR1 is ENHRY and CDR2 is SYGVKD.

This clonotype occurred a few times. V usage is TRBV20-1 and J usage is TRBJ1-5; no reliable D call. Per germline, CDR1 DFQATT and CDR2 SNEGSKA (reference sequence). The ends were cut back, 1 base at V and 0 bases at J, with 13 bases in the middle. The CDR3 is 16 residues long. The CDR3 nucleotides read TGCAGTGCTAGAGTCCTGGAAATCTATAGCAATCAGCCCCAGCATTTT. Amino acids: CSARVLEIYSNQPQHF.

About this clonotype itself: This may be a read error, as it is one base from a much larger clone. The chain links TRBV4-2 to TRBJ2-5, with D possibly being TRBD2 (5 bases). Germline V CDR1 and CDR2: LGHNA, YNFKEQ. CDR3 length: 11 amino acids. V shed 4 bases and J shed 11 bases, with 11 bases lying between them. CDR3 coding DNA: TGTGCCAGCAGCCGAGATTCGGGGCAGTACTTC. Its protein product is CASSRDSGQYF.

V gene TRBV7-9 combines with J gene TRBJ1-1, with a possible D match to TRBD1 (5 bases). Per the germline V gene, CDR1 is SEHNR and CDR2 is FQNEAQ (reference sequence). The length of the CDR3 is 13 residues. V dropped 2 bases and J dropped 4 bases, with 8 bases sitting between them. The CDR3 bases are TGTGCCAGCAGCTTAAAAGGGGTCACTGAAGCTTTCTTT. It is translated as CASSLKGVTEAFF.

This clonotype was picked up many times. The chain carries TRBV12-3 or TRBV12-4 and TRBJ2-3; D ambiguous. CDR3 length: 12 amino acids. V was cut by 7 bases and J by 6 bases, with 11 bases left in between. DNA of the CDR3: TGTGCCAGCAAAGGACCCGATGATACGCAGTATTTT. Its translation is CASKGPDDTQYF.

This chain uses TRBV21-1 with TRBJ1-1; TRBD1, the table's D call, lacks a check against the DNA. TRBV21-1 is recorded as a pseudogene. This CDR3 comprises 17 residues. This CDR3 is CASSSKGRGQVNTEAFF. In nucleotides, the CDR3 is TGTGCCAGCAGCTCGAAGGGACGGGGGCAGGTGAACACTGAAGCTTTCTTT.

This clonotype was seen many times. The chain uses TRBV29-1 and TRBJ2-7; possible D gene TRBD2, 5 bases. Germline CDR1 and CDR2: SQVTM and ANQGSEA. This CDR3 region has 12 residues. The ends were cut back, 3 bases at V and 4 bases at J, with 10 bases in the middle. The chain's CDR3 is CSVEDEGYEQYF. CDR3 coding DNA: TGCAGCGTTGAGGACGAGGGATACGAGCAGTACTTC.

The chain employs TRBV28 and TRBJ1-5; D is unclear. Germline V gene data show CDR1 as MDHEN and CDR2 as SYDVKM. Trimming left V 5 bases short and J 6 bases short, with 11 bases between. CDR3 length equals 13 residues. This CDR3 is CASSVFGAQPQHF. For the CDR3, the DNA is TGTGCCAGCAGTGTATTCGGCGCTCAGCCCCAGCATTTT.

The chain couples TRBV11-2 to TRBJ2-5; D unclear. This CDR3 region has 18 residues. V shed 1 base and J shed 0 bases, with 18 bases lying between them. CDR1 and CDR2 (germline): SGHAT, FQNNGV. CDR3: CASSLGRADRLYQETQYF. CDR3 coding DNA: TGTGCCAGCAGCTTAGGTCGGGCGGACCGTTTGTACCAAGAGACCCAGTACTTC.

V is TRBV20-1 and J is TRBJ1-6; D remains ambiguous. V was trimmed by 0 bases and J by 0 bases, leaving 6 bases between them. CDR1 and CDR2 (germline): DFQATT, SNEGSKA (reference sequence). This CDR3 has 15 residues. The CDR3 loop is CSARDPSSYNSPLHF. CDR3 sequence (DNA): TGCAGTGCTAGAGATCCGAGCTCCTATAATTCACCCCTCCACTTT.

This chain joins TRBV20-1 and TRBJ2-7; the D is unclear. With 3 bases removed from V and 4 bases from J, the gap between germline ends came to 13 bases. CDR1 is DFQATT, CDR2 SNEGSKA, per germline (reference sequence). The length of the CDR3 is 13 residues. In DNA, the CDR3 is TGCAGTGCTAGCACCGACGGGCCTTACGAGCAGTACTTC. This encodes CSASTDGPYEQYF.

This clonotype has a handful of counts. The rearrangement joins TRBV6-5 to TRBJ2-7; possibly TRBD2 for D (5 bases). The CDR3 consists of 13 residues. CDR1 is MNHEY, CDR2 SVGAGI, per germline. The V gene lost 4 bases and the J gene lost 2 bases, with 9 bases spanning the gap. In nucleotides, the CDR3 is TGTGCCAGCAGTTGGAGGAATACCTACGAGCAGTACTTC. It codes for CASSWRNTYEQYF.

The table lists this clonotype with a few counts. The V gene is TRBV10-3, the J gene TRBJ2-5, with D maybe TRBD2 (6 bases). The end of the DNA is better explained by TRBJ2-7, so the J call may be wrong. This CDR3 is 16 amino acids long. The V gene's germline CDR1 is ENHRY and CDR2 SYGVKD. DNA of the CDR3: TGTGCCATCAGTGAGTCGACGCGGCGGGACTTTTACGAGCAGTACTTC. Translated, it gives CAISESTRRDFYEQYF.

This clonotype occurred a few times. CDR3 DNA: TGTGCCAGCAGCTTGGGGGTTCTGGCGAGCTCCTACAATGAGCAGTTCTTC. Translated, it gives CASSLGVLASSYNEQFF. The gene calls are TRBV7-2 and TRBJ2-1; either TRBD1 or TRBD2 may fit D (5 bases each). V lost 3 bases, J lost 0 bases, and 15 bases lay in between. CDR1 is SGHTA, CDR2 FQGNSA, per germline. This CDR3 comprises 17 residues. The full variable domain, with the rest looked up from reference TRBV7-2 and TRBJ2-1, is GAGVSQSPSNKVTEKGKDVELRCDPISGHTALYWYRQSLGQGLEFLIYFQGNSAPDKSGLPSDRFSAERTGGSVSTLTIQRTQQEDSAVYLCASSLGVLASSYNEQFFGPGTRLTVL.

This clonotype was detected only a few times. The gene calls are TRBV12-3 or TRBV12-4 and TRBJ2-1, with a possible D match to TRBD2 (5 bases). The CDR3 has 11 residues. V lost 6 bases to trimming and J lost 12 bases, with 12 bases between them. The CDR3 DNA follows: TGTGCCAGCAGAGCTAGCTACGGGCAGTTCTTC. This codes for CASRASYGQFF.

This clonotype showed up just a few times. The chain employs TRBV7-6 and TRBJ2-7; D tentatively fits TRBD1 or TRBD2 (5 bases each). V was pared by 3 bases and J by 2 bases, with 11 bases between. This CDR3 has 14 residues. Germline loops: CDR1 SGHVS, CDR2 FNYEAQ. DNA of the CDR3: TGTGCCAGCAGCTTCTCTCAGGGACCCTACGAGCAGTACTTC. Protein: CASSFSQGPYEQYF.

V usage is TRBV5-1 and J usage is TRBJ1-6; D ambiguous. This CDR3 contains 16 residues. Germline CDR1 and CDR2: SGHRS and YFSETQ. V was shortened by 2 bases and J by 0 bases, with 9 bases between the two germline ends. CDR3 in DNA: TGCGCCAGCAGCTTCAGGATTAGCTCCTATAATTCACCCCTCCACTTT. As protein: CASSFRISSYNSPLHF. The whole variable domain, remainder taken from reference TRBV5-1 and TRBJ1-6, is KAGVTQTPRYLIKTRGQQVTLSCSPISGHRSVSWYQQTPGQGLQFLFEYFSETQRNKGNFPGRFSGRQFSNSRSEMNVSTLELGDSALYLCASSFRISSYNSPLHFGNGTRLTVT.

This sequence joins TRBV20-1 and TRBJ1-2; 9 bases align to TRBD1. The V and J ends lost 4 bases and 6 bases, in that order; junction bases with no gene match: 6. There are 13 residues in the CDR3. CDR1 is DFQATT, CDR2 SNEGSKA, per germline (reference sequence). The CDR3 bases are TGCAGTGCTAACCGGGACAGGGAAAATGGCTACACCTTC. It specifies CSANRDRENGYTF.

This clonotype was seen only a few times. The V and J genes are TRBV7-2 and TRBJ2-1, with D possibly TRBD2 on 6 matching bases. The V gene lost 5 bases and the J gene lost 2 bases, with 16 bases spanning the gap. The germline CDR1 and CDR2 sequences are SGHTA and FQGNSA. The CDR3 runs 16 residues. Here the CDR3 DNA reads TGTGCCAGCAGCGATGCTCGCCGCGGGGCCTACAATGAGCAGTTCTTC. Translating it yields CASSDARRGAYNEQFF.

This clonotype has ten or more counts. Mismatch with germline at one junction end may stem from a read error. The CDR3 DNA sequence: TGCGCCAGCAGCTTATCCGGGACAGGGTACAATGAGCAGTTCTTC. Translating it yields CASSLSGTGYNEQFF. The V call is TRBV7-2, the J call TRBJ2-1; TRBD1 agrees at 9 bases. CDR3 length: 15 residues. Germline V lookup: CDR1 SGHTA, CDR2 FQGNSA.

This clonotype came up a few times. This CDR3 reads CASTLRGVQETQYF. The CDR3 nucleotides read TGTGCCAGCACTCTGAGAGGGGTACAAGAGACCCAGTACTTC. V usage is TRBV6-5 and J usage is TRBJ2-5; D may match TRBD1 or TRBD2 (5 bases each). The CDR3 extends over 14 amino acids. Trimming pared 7 bases from V and 2 bases from J, leaving 14 bases between. The germline V gene has CDR1 MNHEY and CDR2 SVGAGI.

The rearrangement joins TRBV24-1 to TRBJ2-7; TRBD2 aligns across 12 bases. Matching the DNA end better, TRBJ2-5 makes the J call doubtful. Germline assignment: CDR1 KGHDR and CDR2 SFDVKD. This CDR3 is 16 amino acids long. The CDR3 nucleotides are TGTGCCACCAGTGATCCCGGACTAGCGGGAACAGAGACCCAGTACTTC. As protein: CATSDPGLAGTETQYF.

This clonotype was counted only a few times. The chain couples TRBV4-3 to TRBJ2-4; a possible D gene is TRBD1 (5 bases). Trimming left V 0 bases short and J 0 bases short, with 12 bases between. The CDR3 loop spans 17 amino acids. The V gene's germline CDR1 is LGHNA and CDR2 YSLEER. The CDR3 protein is CASSQEDRRLAKNIQYF. The CDR3, as DNA: TGCGCCAGCAGCCAAGAAGACAGACGACTAGCCAAAAACATTCAGTACTTC.

The rearrangement uses TRBV5-1 and TRBJ2-1; TRBD2 matches at 10 bases. The CDR3 runs to 14 residues. The V gene end was trimmed by 5 bases and the J gene end by 8 bases; junction bases not matched to a gene: 7. The germline gives CDR1 SGHRS, CDR2 YFSETQ. CDR3: CASSTSGDWDEQFF. The CDR3 region has the DNA TGCGCCAGCAGTACTAGCGGGGACTGGGATGAGCAGTTCTTC.

This clonotype was counted many times. The rearrangement joins TRBV28 to TRBJ1-5; the D is unclear. This CDR3 contains 14 residues. Trimming stripped 6 bases from V and 0 bases from J, with 9 bases between. CDR1 and CDR2 from the germline V gene are MDHEN and SYDVKM. CDR3 DNA: TGTGCCAGCAGCTTAGTTTATAGCAATCAGCCCCAGCATTTT. Encoded protein: CASSLVYSNQPQHF.

This clonotype has more than one count but fewer than ten. V gene TRBV15 combines with J gene TRBJ1-2; 7 bases agree with TRBD1. Trimming at V came to 3 bases and at J to 6 bases, leaving 4 bases not matched to a gene. There are 13 residues in the CDR3. Germline V lookup: CDR1 LNHNV, CDR2 YYDKDF (reference sequence). CDR3 nucleotide sequence: TGTGCCACCAGCAGCTCAGGGGGAAATGGCTACACCTTC. Translating it yields CATSSSGGNGYTF. Combining the CDR3 with reference TRBV15 and TRBJ1-2 gives the whole variable domain DAMVIQNPRYQVTQFGKPVTLSCSQTLNHNVMYWYQQKSSQAPKLLFHYYDKDFNNEADTPDNFQSRRPNTSFCFLDIRSPGLGDTAMYLCATSSSGGNGYTFGSGTRLTVV.

This clonotype has only a few counts. The rearrangement joins TRBV6-2 or TRBV6-3 to TRBJ1-5; 8 positions match TRBD1. V was pared by 2 bases and J by 3 bases, with 3 bases of the junction left unmatched. This CDR3 is built from 15 residues. In germline, CDR1 is MNHEY, CDR2 SVGEGT. CDR3 DNA: TGTGCCAGCAGTTACGTGGACAGGGACAATCAGCCCCAGCATTTT. Amino acids: CASSYVDRDNQPQHF.

This clonotype turned up a few times. The chain's CDR3 is CSARGPGLAGYEQYF. The CDR3 DNA reads TGCAGTGCTAGAGGGCCGGGACTAGCGGGATACGAGCAGTACTTC. The gene calls are TRBV20-1 and TRBJ2-7, with 13 bases matching TRBD2. The CDR3 runs to 15 residues. Germline V gene lookup returns CDR1 DFQATT and CDR2 SNEGSKA (reference sequence). The V segment lost 1 base and the J segment 4 bases; nucleotides outside the gene matches: 4.